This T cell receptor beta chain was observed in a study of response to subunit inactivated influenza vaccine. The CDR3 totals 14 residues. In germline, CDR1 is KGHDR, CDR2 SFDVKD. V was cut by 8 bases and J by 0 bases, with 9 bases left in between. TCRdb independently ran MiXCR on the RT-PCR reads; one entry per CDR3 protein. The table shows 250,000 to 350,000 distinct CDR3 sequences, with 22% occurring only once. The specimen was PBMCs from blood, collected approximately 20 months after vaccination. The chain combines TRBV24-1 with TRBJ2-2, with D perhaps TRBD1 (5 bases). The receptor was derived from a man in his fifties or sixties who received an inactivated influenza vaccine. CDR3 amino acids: CATTGAANTGELFF. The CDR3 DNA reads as TGTGCCACCACTGGGGCCGCGAACACCGGGGAGCTGTTTTTT.